This is a list of T cell receptor beta chains from one sample in a study of human T cells and chemical hapten exposure. TCRdb recomputed calls from the RACE reads with MiXCR, one row per CDR3 protein. This table holds some 84,000 distinct CDR3 sequences, approximately 10% found once. This specimen was whole blood, taken in connection with sensitization to the hapten diphenylcyclopropenone (DPC). The receptor set was obtained from a woman in her 50s with alopecia areata. Some clones in this sample may be carry-over from other donors' samples. CDR3s include the opening cysteine and the closing phenylalanine or tryptophan. A D gene is named only where the DNA matches it firmly. Clone size is given for some rows only: seen once, a few or many times, or a class if the clone is expanded.

d_gene: .
v_gene: TRBV7-2
abundance: few
j_gene: TRBJ2-5
CDR3nt: TGTGCCAGCAGCTTATACGATTCCTCAGAGACCCAGTACTTC
CDR3aa: CASSLYDSSETQYF

d_gene: TRBD2
v_gene: TRBV5-4
abundance: many
j_gene: TRBJ2-7
CDR3nt: TGTGCCAGCAGCTCCACTAGCGCCTCCTACGAGCAGTACTTC
CDR3aa: CASSSTSASYEQYF

d_gene: .
v_gene: TRBV6-2/TRBV6-3
abundance: few
j_gene: TRBJ2-1
CDR3nt: TGTGCCAGCAGTTACTCGAGCGCAAGAGCCTACAATGAGCAGTTCTTC
CDR3aa: CASSYSSARAYNEQFF

d_gene: TRBD2
v_gene: TRBV2
abundance: many
j_gene: TRBJ2-7
CDR3nt: TGTGCCAGCGGTGCTACCGGGACTACCTACGAGCAGTACTTC
CDR3aa: CASGATGTTYEQYF

d_gene: TRBD1
v_gene: TRBV10-3
abundance: few
j_gene: TRBJ1-5
CDR3nt: TGTGCCATCAGTGATTACAGGGGGCGCAATCAGCCCCAGCATTTT
CDR3aa: CAISDYRGRNQPQHF

d_gene: TRBD1
v_gene: TRBV28
abundance: .
j_gene: TRBJ2-1
CDR3nt: TGTGCCAGCAGTCGAGCAGGGGGCTCCTACAATGAGCAGTTCTTC
CDR3aa: CASSRAGGSYNEQFF

d_gene: .
v_gene: TRBV19
abundance: few
j_gene: TRBJ2-1
CDR3nt: TGTGCCAGTAGTTCCTTCCGTGGGACAGGGCAACTAGCGGGATACAATGAGCAGTTCTTC
CDR3aa: CASSSFRGTGQLAGYNEQFF

d_gene: .
v_gene: TRBV6-6
abundance: .
j_gene: TRBJ1-3
CDR3nt: TGTGCCAGCAGTTACGGGGGCGGTGGAAACACCATATATTTT
CDR3aa: CASSYGGGGNTIYF

d_gene: TRBD1
v_gene: TRBV20-1
abundance: .
j_gene: TRBJ1-3
CDR3nt: TGCAGTGCCCCGGACAGGGTGATGTCTGGAAACACCATATATTTT
CDR3aa: CSAPDRVMSGNTIYF

d_gene: TRBD2
v_gene: TRBV6-1
abundance: many
j_gene: TRBJ2-5
CDR3nt: TGTGCCAGCAGTGAAGTAACTAGCGGCTCAGGGACCCAGTACTTC
CDR3aa: CASSEVTSGSGTQYF

d_gene: TRBD2
v_gene: TRBV7-7
abundance: few
j_gene: TRBJ2-5
CDR3nt: TGTGCTAGCAGCTTTAGCGGGAGTCAAGAGACCCAGTACTTC
CDR3aa: CASSFSGSQETQYF

d_gene: .
v_gene: TRBV7-9
abundance: few
j_gene: TRBJ2-3
CDR3nt: TGTGCCAGCAGCTCCCGGGACGACACAGATACGCAGTATTTT
CDR3aa: CASSSRDDTDTQYF

d_gene: TRBD1
v_gene: TRBV5-4
abundance: few
j_gene: TRBJ2-7
CDR3nt: TGTGCCAGCAGCTTGGACAGGGGGGACGAGCAGTACTTC
CDR3aa: CASSLDRGDEQYF

d_gene: .
v_gene: TRBV6-6
abundance: .
j_gene: TRBJ2-4
CDR3nt: TGTGCCAGCAGCTCCCCCCAAAACATTCAGTACTTC
CDR3aa: CASSSPQNIQYF

d_gene: TRBD2
v_gene: TRBV19
abundance: few
j_gene: TRBJ2-1
CDR3nt: TGTGCCAGTAGTATAGCTAGTCCGGCGGGAGCTACGGGGCAGTTCTTC
CDR3aa: CASSIASPAGATGQFF

d_gene: .
v_gene: TRBV5-1
abundance: many
j_gene: TRBJ2-1
CDR3nt: TGCGCCAGCAGCATCCTGTTAGGAGGTAGGAATGAGCAGTTCTTC
CDR3aa: CASSILLGGRNEQFF

d_gene: TRBD2
v_gene: TRBV7-3
abundance: many
j_gene: TRBJ2-5
CDR3nt: TGTGCCAGCAGCTTAATAGCGGGAGGGCCCTTGGAGACCCAGTACTTC
CDR3aa: CASSLIAGGPLETQYF

d_gene: .
v_gene: TRBV12-5
abundance: .
j_gene: TRBJ2-7
CDR3nt: TGTGCTAGTGGTTTAGGGGCAGGACTCGTCGAGCAGTACTTC
CDR3aa: CASGLGAGLVEQYF

d_gene: .
v_gene: TRBV11-3
abundance: many
j_gene: TRBJ2-1
CDR3nt: TGTGCCAGCATGGCGAGCGGCAATGAGCAGTTCTTC
CDR3aa: CASMASGNEQFF

d_gene: .
v_gene: TRBV30
abundance: many
j_gene: TRBJ2-7
CDR3nt: TGTGCCTGGGATCACGTGGGCGGGTACGAGCAGTACTTC
CDR3aa: CAWDHVGGYEQYF

d_gene: TRBD1
v_gene: TRBV15
abundance: few
j_gene: TRBJ2-2
CDR3nt: TGTGCCACCAGCAGAGACCGGACAGGGGGAACCGGGGAGCTGTTTTTT
CDR3aa: CATSRDRTGGTGELFF

d_gene: .
v_gene: TRBV15
abundance: many
j_gene: TRBJ2-5
CDR3nt: TGTGCCACCAGCAGAGAACCCGGCAGGGCGGAGACCCAGTACTTC
CDR3aa: CATSREPGRAETQYF

d_gene: .
v_gene: TRBV6-5
abundance: .
j_gene: TRBJ2-1
CDR3nt: TGTGCCAGCAGTTACTCGTCAGGCATGGATGAGCAGTTCTTC
CDR3aa: CASSYSSGMDEQFF

d_gene: .
v_gene: TRBV7-3
abundance: many
j_gene: TRBJ1-5
CDR3nt: TGTGCCAGCAGCCAAGGGACCTCACCGAATAGCAATCAGCCCCAGCATTTT
CDR3aa: CASSQGTSPNSNQPQHF

d_gene: .
v_gene: TRBV3-1
abundance: few
j_gene: TRBJ2-1
CDR3nt: TGTGCCAGCAGCCAAGATTTGGTATCGAATGAGCAGTTCTTC
CDR3aa: CASSQDLVSNEQFF

d_gene: .
v_gene: TRBV4-3
abundance: few
j_gene: TRBJ2-1
CDR3nt: TGCGCCAGCAGCCAAGCTTCCTACAATGAGCAGTTCTTC
CDR3aa: CASSQASYNEQFF

d_gene: .
v_gene: TRBV7-2
abundance: many
j_gene: TRBJ1-3
CDR3nt: TGTGCCAGCAGCTACCCCCGCGGGCCAGGCCCAAACACCATATATTTT
CDR3aa: CASSYPRGPGPNTIYF

d_gene: TRBD2
v_gene: TRBV20-1
abundance: many
j_gene: TRBJ2-3
CDR3nt: TGCAGTGCTAGAGATGCGGCTAGCGGGGTACGAAATACGCAGTATTTT
CDR3aa: CSARDAASGVRNTQYF

d_gene: .
v_gene: TRBV20-1
abundance: .
j_gene: TRBJ1-4
CDR3nt: TGCAGTGCTAGACGCGGAGCAGAGGGTGAAAAACTGTTTTTT
CDR3aa: CSARRGAEGEKLFF

d_gene: .
v_gene: TRBV13
abundance: few
j_gene: TRBJ1-1
CDR3nt: TGTGCCAGCAGCGCCGCACAGGGAAACACTGAAGCTTTCTTT
CDR3aa: CASSAAQGNTEAFF

d_gene: .
v_gene: TRBV6-5
abundance: many
j_gene: TRBJ1-4
CDR3nt: TGTGCCAGCAGTTCAAGAAATGAAAAACTGTTTTTT
CDR3aa: CASSSRNEKLFF

d_gene: .
v_gene: TRBV28
abundance: few
j_gene: TRBJ2-2
CDR3nt: TGTGCCAGCAGTTTACTAGCGACGGGGATTCGAAACACCGGGGAGCTGTTTTTT
CDR3aa: CASSLLATGIRNTGELFF

d_gene: TRBD2
v_gene: TRBV5-1
abundance: many
j_gene: TRBJ2-3
CDR3nt: TGCGCCAGTAGTACTAGCGGGAGCCAAGATACGCAGTATTTT
CDR3aa: CASSTSGSQDTQYF

d_gene: .
v_gene: TRBV9
abundance: .
j_gene: TRBJ2-1
CDR3nt: TGTGCCAGCAACGCGGCGGGAAACAATGAGCAGTTCTTC
CDR3aa: CASNAAGNNEQFF

d_gene: .
v_gene: TRBV20-1
abundance: many
j_gene: TRBJ1-6
CDR3nt: TGCAGTGCAGCCATTACAGGGAGCTCCTATAATTCACCCCTCCACTTT
CDR3aa: CSAAITGSSYNSPLHF

d_gene: .
v_gene: TRBV5-1
abundance: many
j_gene: TRBJ2-2
CDR3nt: TGCGCCAGCAGTACTCCTGGGGGGCCGGCTAACGGGGAGCTGTTTTTT
CDR3aa: CASSTPGGPANGELFF

d_gene: .
v_gene: TRBV28
abundance: many
j_gene: TRBJ2-7
CDR3nt: TGTGCCAGCAGTCCCCAGATCTCCGAGCAGTACTTC
CDR3aa: CASSPQISEQYF

d_gene: TRBD2
v_gene: TRBV30
abundance: many
j_gene: TRBJ2-2
CDR3nt: TGTGCCTGGAGTTCGTTCCTAGCGGGAGTAGTTGCCGGGGAGCTGTTTTTT
CDR3aa: CAWSSFLAGVVAGELFF

d_gene: .
v_gene: TRBV5-4
abundance: many
j_gene: TRBJ2-5
CDR3nt: TGTGCCAGCAGCCTCCGACAGGTCCAAGAGACCCAGTACTTC
CDR3aa: CASSLRQVQETQYF

d_gene: .
v_gene: TRBV3-1
abundance: many
j_gene: TRBJ2-3
CDR3nt: TGTGCCAGCAGCCAAACATCCGCGGATACGCAGTATTTT
CDR3aa: CASSQTSADTQYF

d_gene: .
v_gene: TRBV9
abundance: many
j_gene: TRBJ2-7
CDR3nt: TGTGCCAGCAGCGTAGTAGGGTCCTACGAGCAGTACTTC
CDR3aa: CASSVVGSYEQYF

d_gene: .
v_gene: TRBV30
abundance: .
j_gene: TRBJ2-7
CDR3nt: TGTGCCTGGAGTGGAATAGCGTACGAGCAGTACTTC
CDR3aa: CAWSGIAYEQYF

d_gene: .
v_gene: TRBV20-1
abundance: many
j_gene: TRBJ2-1
CDR3nt: TGCAGTGCTAGATTCCAAGCGAATGAGCAGTTCTTC
CDR3aa: CSARFQANEQFF

d_gene: .
v_gene: TRBV2
abundance: many
j_gene: TRBJ2-7
CDR3nt: TGTGCCAGCGTATCTTCCCGTTACGAGCAGTACTTC
CDR3aa: CASVSSRYEQYF

d_gene: .
v_gene: TRBV6-2/TRBV6-3
abundance: many
j_gene: TRBJ2-4
CDR3nt: TGTGCCAGCAGCCGCTCAGGGCTAGCCAAAAACATTCAGTACTTC
CDR3aa: CASSRSGLAKNIQYF

d_gene: .
v_gene: TRBV6-2/TRBV6-3
abundance: few
j_gene: TRBJ2-5
CDR3nt: TGTGCCAGCAGACCGCCCTTGGGGGCTCGGCAAGAGACCCAGTACTTC
CDR3aa: CASRPPLGARQETQYF

d_gene: TRBD1
v_gene: TRBV24-1
abundance: many
j_gene: TRBJ2-4
CDR3nt: TGTGCCACCAGTGATGACAGGGGGGGAGCCAAAAACATTCAGTACTTC
CDR3aa: CATSDDRGGAKNIQYF

d_gene: .
v_gene: TRBV20-1
abundance: many
j_gene: TRBJ1-1
CDR3nt: TGCAGTGCTAGGTCCTCGGGGCTAGACACTGAAGCTTTCTTT
CDR3aa: CSARSSGLDTEAFF

d_gene: .
v_gene: TRBV2
abundance: many
j_gene: TRBJ2-5
CDR3nt: TGTGCCAGCAGCCCGGTGTCGACACAAGAGACCCAGTACTTC
CDR3aa: CASSPVSTQETQYF

d_gene: .
v_gene: TRBV12-3/TRBV12-4
abundance: .
j_gene: TRBJ1-1
CDR3nt: TGTGCCAGCAGGACTTCTGGGGGAGCTTTCTTT
CDR3aa: CASRTSGGAFF

d_gene: .
v_gene: TRBV20-1
abundance: .
j_gene: TRBJ1-5
CDR3nt: TGCAGTGCTGTGGGAGAGGTGAAGGGACAGCCCCAGCATTTT
CDR3aa: CSAVGEVKGQPQHF

d_gene: .
v_gene: TRBV7-2
abundance: many
j_gene: TRBJ1-6
CDR3nt: TGTGCCAGCAGCGTCGGGACCTCCTATAATTCACCCCTCCACTTT
CDR3aa: CASSVGTSYNSPLHF

d_gene: TRBD2
v_gene: TRBV20-1
abundance: many
j_gene: TRBJ2-7
CDR3nt: TGCAGTGCTAGAATTAGGGGACTAGCGGCTTCGAAGCAGTACTTC
CDR3aa: CSARIRGLAASKQYF

d_gene: .
v_gene: TRBV6-5
abundance: many
j_gene: TRBJ2-3
CDR3nt: TGTGCCACTCACCCCCAGGGTAGGGATACGCAGTATTTT
CDR3aa: CATHPQGRDTQYF